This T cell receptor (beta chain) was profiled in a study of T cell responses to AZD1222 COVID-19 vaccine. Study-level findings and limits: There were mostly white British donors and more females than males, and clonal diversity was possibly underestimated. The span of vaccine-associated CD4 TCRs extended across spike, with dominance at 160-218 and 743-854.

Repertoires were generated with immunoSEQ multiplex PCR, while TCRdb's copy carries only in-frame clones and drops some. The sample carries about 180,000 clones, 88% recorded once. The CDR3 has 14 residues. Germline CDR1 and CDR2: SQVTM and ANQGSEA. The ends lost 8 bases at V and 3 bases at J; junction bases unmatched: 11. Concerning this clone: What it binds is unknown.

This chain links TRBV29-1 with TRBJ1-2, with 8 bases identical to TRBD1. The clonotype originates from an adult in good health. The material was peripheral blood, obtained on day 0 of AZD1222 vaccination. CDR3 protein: CSTGTGRGDYGYTF. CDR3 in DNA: TGCAGCACCGGGACAGGCCGCGGGGACTATGGCTACACCTTC.